The 23 T cell receptor beta chains below come from one sample, sequenced in a study of blood T cell repertoires in COVID-19. The protocol was immunoSEQ multiplex PCR, while the TCRdb copy is restricted to in-frame clones and leaves out a portion. The profile covers 190,000 or so clones, with 88% appearing a single time and about 4% taken by the ten largest. The sequenced sample was peripheral blood. The receptors derive from a woman aged 30 to 39 with acute or convalescent COVID-19.

The V and J genes are TRBV15 and TRBJ2-7; D gene uncertain. CDR1 LNHNV and CDR2 YYDKDF come from the germline V gene (reference sequence). The CDR3 covers 14 residues. Trimming removed 0 bases from V and 3 bases from J, with 9 bases in between. CDR3 amino acids: CATSRERLIYEQYF. Written as DNA, the CDR3 is TGTGCCACCAGCAGAGAGCGACTGATCTACGAGCAGTACTTC. Combining the CDR3 with reference TRBV15 and TRBJ2-7 gives the whole variable domain DAMVIQNPRYQVTQFGKPVTLSCSQTLNHNVMYWYQQKSSQAPKLLFHYYDKDFNNEADTPDNFQSRRPNTSFCFLDIRSPGLGDTAMYLCATSRERLIYEQYFGPGTRLTVT.

The chain joins TRBV5-1 to TRBJ2-1; D is unresolved. The CDR3 totals 15 residues. Germline V CDR1 and CDR2: SGHRS, YFSETQ. Trimming stripped 0 bases from V and 7 bases from J, with 14 bases between. The CDR3 sequence is CASSLGRPRMNEQFF. CDR3 bases: TGCGCCAGCAGCTTGGGGCGGCCAAGAATGAATGAGCAGTTCTTC.

The chain uses TRBV28 and TRBJ1-1; no firm D call. This CDR3 has 13 amino acids. Germline assignment: CDR1 MDHEN and CDR2 SYDVKM. Trimming shortened V by 5 bases and J by 1 base, and 8 bases separated the two germline ends. The CDR3 sequence is CASSVRQNTEAFF. The DNA for the CDR3 is TGTGCCAGCAGTGTAAGACAGAACACTGAAGCTTTCTTT. Based on the CDR3 plus reference TRBV28 and TRBJ1-1, the full variable domain is DVKVTQSSRYLVKRTGEKVFLECVQDMDHENMFWYRQDPGLGLRLIYFSYDVKMKEKGDIPEGYSVSREKKERFSLILESASTNQTSMYLCASSVRQNTEAFFGQGTRLTVV.

This chain links TRBV18 with TRBJ1-2; a possible D gene is TRBD1 (6 bases). Germline CDR1 is KGHSH and CDR2 is LQKENI. V lost 0 bases and J 5 bases, leaving 10 bases between the germline ends. The CDR3 sequence is 14 residues long. The CDR3 region is CASSPPGQAYGYTF. DNA for the CDR3: TGTGCCAGCTCACCACCGGGACAAGCATATGGCTACACCTTC.

This chain connects TRBV7-9 to TRBJ2-7; 8 bases match TRBD2. J was trimmed by 4 bases and V by 4 bases; bases with no gene match: 9. Germline CDR1 and CDR2: SEHNR and FQNEAQ (reference sequence). The CDR3 extends over 15 amino acids. CDR3 DNA: TGTGCCAGCAGCTCCGGGACTAGTTATAGGTACGAGCAGTACTTC. Translation: CASSSGTSYRYEQYF.

As for this clone: Other DNA sequences in the same sample also yield this CDR3. The J gene is TRBJ1-4, the V gene TRBV27; D gene ambiguous. Trimming took 6 bases from V and 0 from J, leaving 8 bases between them. This CDR3 spans 14 amino acids. CDR1 MNHEY and CDR2 SMNVEV come from the germline V gene (reference sequence). The CDR3 DNA reads as TGTGCCAGCAGCCCACTTTCAACTAATGAAAAACTGTTTTTT. Amino acids: CASSPLSTNEKLFF.

V usage is TRBV3-1 (or the pseudogene TRBV3-2) and J usage is TRBJ1-1; TRBD1 aligns across 9 bases. CDR1 is LGHDT, CDR2 YNNKEL, per germline (reference sequence). The CDR3 loop spans 15 amino acids. The trim removed 4 bases at V and 0 bases at J, leaving 3 bases unmatched. This chain's CDR3 is CASSPQGAVNTEAFF. CDR3 DNA sequence: TGTGCCAGCAGCCCACAGGGGGCGGTGAACACTGAAGCTTTCTTT.

The chain combines TRBV5-8 with TRBJ1-3; no clear D gene. Germline CDR1 SGHTS, CDR2 YDEGEE. The CDR3 length is 15 residues. V lost 6 bases and J lost 0, with 13 bases in between. CDR3 in DNA: TGTGCCAGCAATGATCGGGGTCTCTCTGGAAACACCATATATTTT. The encoded protein is CASNDRGLSGNTIYF.

The CDR3 sequence: CASSLDSGTDTQYF. Written as DNA, the CDR3 is TGTGCCAGCAGCTTGGACTCGGGCACAGATACGCAGTATTTT. The chain has TRBV5-4 and TRBJ2-3; D gene ambiguous. There are 14 residues in the CDR3. The V gene lost 0 bases and the J gene lost 1 base, with 6 bases spanning the gap. Germline V lookup: CDR1 SGHNT, CDR2 YYREEE (reference sequence).

The V call is TRBV7-8, the J call TRBJ1-6, with 8 bases identical to TRBD1. V lost 6 bases, J lost 8 bases, and 6 bases stayed unmatched. In germline, CDR1 is SGHVS, CDR2 FQNEAQ. This CDR3 comprises 14 residues. The CDR3 spells CASRATGVYSPLHF. Written as DNA, the CDR3 is TGTGCCAGCAGAGCGACAGGGGTTTATTCACCCCTCCACTTT.

The CDR3 loop is CASSLDGSGANTGELFF. In DNA form, the CDR3 reads TGCGCCAGCAGCTTGGATGGTAGCGGGGCGAACACCGGGGAGCTGTTTTTT. V and J are TRBV5-1 and TRBJ2-2, with TRBD2 matching 8 bases. The germline CDR1 and CDR2 sequences are SGHRS and YFSETQ. The length of the CDR3 is 17 residues. V dropped 0 bases and J dropped 0; count of bases not matched to a gene: 4.

The chain uses TRBV2 and TRBJ2-3; the D is unclear. The CDR3 length is 11 residues. From germline, CDR1 is SNHLY and CDR2 FYNNEI. V lost 7 bases to trimming and J lost 8 bases, with 10 bases between them. As DNA, the CDR3 is TGTGCCAGCAAATATATGGCTACGCAGTATTTT. The encoded protein is CASKYMATQYF. Together with reference TRBV2 and TRBJ2-3, the CDR3 gives the full variable domain: EPEVTQTPSHQVTQMGQEVILRCVPISNHLYFYWYRQILGQKVEFLVSFYNNEISEKSEIFDDQFSVERPDGSNFTLKIRSTKLEDSAMYFCASKYMATQYFGPGTRLTVL.

The V call is TRBV28, the J call TRBJ2-1; D gene ambiguous. Germline CDR1 MDHEN, CDR2 SYDVKM. The CDR3 consists of 10 residues. V was pared by 6 bases and J by 10 bases, with 7 bases between. The CDR3 loop reads CASSVREQFF. In nucleotides, the CDR3 is TGTGCCAGCAGCGTACGGGAGCAGTTCTTC.

The rearrangement uses TRBV4-2 and TRBJ2-1; D is ambiguous. Germline lookup yields CDR1 LGHNA and CDR2 YNFKEQ. The CDR3 spans 14 residues. V was trimmed by 0 bases and J by 7 bases, leaving 10 bases between them. Written as DNA, the CDR3 is TGTGCCAGCAGCCAAGAGCCCTCTAGGAATGAGCAGTTCTTC. Translated, it gives CASSQEPSRNEQFF.

The V call is TRBV15, the J call TRBJ2-7; 10 nucleotides line up with TRBD2. The CDR3 contains 13 residues. The V segment lost 10 bases and the J segment 5 bases; nucleotides outside the gene matches: 8. CDR1 is LNHNV and CDR2 is YYDKDF in the germline V gene (reference sequence). The CDR3 DNA sequence: TGTGCCAGGATAGCGGGAGGTAGCCACGAGCAGTACTTC. Amino acids: CARIAGGSHEQYF.

The CDR3 reads CASSYSRTEAFF. CDR3 bases: TGTGCCAGCAGTTACTCGAGGACTGAAGCTTTCTTT. The chain recombines TRBV6-5 with TRBJ1-1; D gene uncertain. CDR1 is MNHEY, CDR2 SVGAGI, per germline. The CDR3 is 12 residues long. Trimming shortened V by 0 bases and J by 5 bases, and 4 bases separated the two germline ends.

The genes are TRBV19 and TRBJ1-2, with D maybe TRBD1 (5 bases). The CDR3 runs 14 residues. V lost 4 bases and J lost 5, with 14 bases in between. Germline CDR1 and CDR2: LNHDA and SQIVND (reference sequence). The CDR3 loop is CASSTDLGDYGYTF. In nucleotides, the CDR3 is TGTGCCAGTAGTACCGATCTAGGGGATTATGGCTACACCTTC.

The V gene is TRBV27, the J gene TRBJ2-5, with a possible D match to TRBD1 (6 bases). Germline V gives CDR1 MNHEY, CDR2 SMNVEV (reference sequence). V lost 2 bases and J lost 5, with 12 bases in between. The CDR3 runs to 14 residues. Here the CDR3 reads CASSLQQGGETQYF. CDR3 DNA: TGTGCCAGCAGTTTACAACAGGGCGGCGAGACCCAGTACTTC.

V is TRBV5-4 and J is TRBJ2-3, with no clear D. CDR1 SGHNT and CDR2 YYREEE come from the germline V gene (reference sequence). V lost 0 bases, J lost 3 bases, and 17 bases lay in between. CDR3 length: 17 residues. The CDR3 loop is CASSLAVSNPITDTQYF. For the CDR3, the DNA is TGTGCCAGCAGCTTGGCGGTCTCGAATCCCATTACAGATACGCAGTATTTT.

V and J are TRBV5-1 and TRBJ2-3; D gene uncertain. The CDR3 is 13 amino acids. The ends were cut back, 4 bases at V and 6 bases at J, with 12 bases in the middle. Germline assignment: CDR1 SGHRS and CDR2 YFSETQ. In nucleotides, the CDR3 is TGCGCCAGCAGCCCCTCGTTGGAGGATACGCAGTATTTT. The encoded protein is CASSPSLEDTQYF.

This sequence joins TRBV2 and TRBJ2-7, with 10 bases that match TRBD2. The CDR3 extends over 15 amino acids. CDR1 is SNHLY and CDR2 is FYNNEI in the germline V gene. The V gene end was trimmed by 8 bases and the J gene end by 4 bases; junction bases not matched to a gene: 11. CDR3 in DNA: TGTGCCAGCGGTTCTAGCGGGAGTAAAGGGTACGAGCAGTACTTC. Its translation: CASGSSGSKGYEQYF.

The chain joins TRBV6-5 to TRBJ1-1, with a weak D call TRBD1 (6 bases). V dropped 10 bases and J dropped 7 bases, with 16 bases sitting between them. The CDR3 runs to 12 residues. Per the germline V gene, CDR1 is MNHEY and CDR2 is SVGAGI. The CDR3 bases are TGTGCCACCTACCGAAAACAGGGTGAAGCTTTCTTT. Its protein product is CATYRKQGEAFF.

A remark on this clone: Other DNA variants within this sample encode the same CDR3. The chain couples TRBV5-6 to TRBJ2-7; 9 positions agree with TRBD1. From germline, CDR1 is SGHDT and CDR2 YYEEEE. After removal of 1 base from V and 3 bases from J, the junction contained 2 bases not matched to a gene. CDR3 length: 14 residues. Here the CDR3 reads CASSLPGQGYEQYF. The CDR3 DNA reads TGTGCCAGCAGCTTGCCGGGACAGGGCTACGAGCAGTACTTC.